This T cell receptor (beta chain) was documented in a study of human T cells and chemical hapten exposure. V lost 0 bases and J lost 1, with 13 bases in between. This CDR3 is 16 amino acids long. CDR1 and CDR2 (germline): SGHRS, YFSETQ. This clonotype has only a few counts. Using its own MiXCR run on the RACE reads, TCRdb lists one record per CDR3 protein. The data contain nearly 350,000 distinct CDR3 sequences, around 7% of them singletons. Time point given: patch test 1, 2 weeks after DPC sensitization. Treatment given: therapeutic diphenylcyclopropenone sensitization with weekly scalp DPC. Sample: whole blood, taken in connection with sensitization to the hapten diphenylcyclopropenone (DPC). The rearrangement joins TRBV5-1 to TRBJ1-1; D is uncertain. This sequence originates from a woman under 30 with alopecia areata. Some clones in this sample may be carry-over from other donors' samples. This chain's CDR3 is CASSLALVRENTEAFF. The CDR3 DNA follows: TGCGCCAGCAGCTTGGCGTTGGTCCGGGAGAACACTGAAGCTTTCTTT. Full variable domain (outside the CDR3, taken from reference TRBV5-1 and TRBJ1-1): KAGVTQTPRYLIKTRGQQVTLSCSPISGHRSVSWYQQTPGQGLQFLFEYFSETQRNKGNFPGRFSGRQFSNSRSEMNVSTLELGDSALYLCASSLALVRENTEAFFGQGTRLTVV.